Below, 21 T cell receptor beta chains from the same sample are listed, as sequenced in a study of shared clonotypes between healthy human individuals. CD45RO-negative, CCR7-selected cells formed the naive CD8 fraction, which excluded terminally differentiated effector memory CD45RA+ cells. The assay was immunoSEQ multiplex PCR, and TCRdb's table has in-frame clones only and misses some. The sample lists 630,000 or so clones, about 98% occurring once. Sequencing was performed on naive CD8+ T cells sorted from blood. These receptors all come from a man aged 30 to 39 in good health.

The chain combines TRBV29-1 with TRBJ2-1; 13 nucleotides align to TRBD2. The CDR3 is 13 residues long. Trimming at V came to 7 bases and at J to 9 bases, leaving 6 bases not matched to a gene. Germline-derived CDR1 and CDR2 are SQVTM and ANQGSEA. CDR3 nucleotide sequence: TGCAGCGCTGGGACTAGCGGGACTGGTGAGCAGTTCTTC. As protein: CSAGTSGTGEQFF.

This chain links TRBV29-1 with TRBJ2-1; no definite D call. The CDR3 contains 16 residues. V was trimmed by 6 bases and J by 0 bases, leaving 18 bases between them. Germline-derived CDR1 and CDR2 are SQVTM and ANQGSEA. DNA for the CDR3: TGCAGCGTCCATCTCGGAGAGTTGAGCTCCTACAATGAGCAGTTCTTC. Translating it yields CSVHLGELSSYNEQFF.

The V gene is TRBV14, the J gene TRBJ2-7; TRBD2 matches 11 bases. Germline V gene lookup returns CDR1 SGHDN and CDR2 FVKESK. CDR3 length: 15 amino acids. V shed 4 bases and J 3 bases; nucleotides not matched to a gene: 5. CDR3 DNA sequence: TGTGCCAGCAGCCCGACTAGCGGGACCTACTACGAGCAGTACTTC. Its protein is CASSPTSGTYYEQYF.

The chain links TRBV7-9 to TRBJ2-7, with 7 nucleotides matching TRBD2. CDR1 SEHNR and CDR2 FQNEAQ come from the germline V gene (reference sequence). After removal of 2 bases from V and 5 bases from J, the junction contained 12 bases not matched to a gene. This CDR3 contains 16 residues. The CDR3 DNA is TGTGCCAGCAGCTTAAGGGTAGGCGGGAGTCCCAACGAGCAGTACTTC. As protein: CASSLRVGGSPNEQYF. The full variable domain, rest sourced from reference TRBV7-9 and TRBJ2-7, is DTGVSQNPRHKITKRGQNVTFRCDPISEHNRLYWYRQTLGQGPEFLTYFQNEAQLEKSRLLSDRFSAERPKGSFSTLEIQRTEQGDSAMYLCASSLRVGGSPNEQYFGPGTRLTVT.

The chain employs TRBV30 and TRBJ2-7; 8 bases fit TRBD1. The CDR3 totals 12 residues. Germline CDR1 GTSNPN, CDR2 SVGIG (reference sequence). Trimming cost V 8 bases and J 0 bases; bases outside gene matches: 3. CDR3 nucleotides: TGTGCCGCCGGACAGGGCTCCTACGAGCAGTACTTC. Translated, it gives CAAGQGSYEQYF.

In nucleotides, the CDR3 is TGTGCCAGCAGTAGCCGAGCGGAGTCCTACGAGCAGTACTTC. It codes for CASSSRAESYEQYF. The V gene is TRBV2, the J gene TRBJ2-7; TRBD2 might be the D (5 bases). This CDR3 has 14 amino acids. Germline CDR1 reads SNHLY; CDR2 reads FYNNEI. V lost 5 bases to trimming and J lost 1 base, with 12 bases between them.

The V gene is TRBV6-9, the J gene TRBJ1-1; D possibly corresponds to TRBD1 (6 bases). V lost 0 bases and J 4 bases, leaving 9 bases between the germline ends. This CDR3 region has 14 residues. CDR1 is MNHGY and CDR2 is SVAAGI in the germline V gene. The CDR3 reads CASSYSGRGTEAFF. Written as DNA, the CDR3 is TGTGCCAGCAGTTATTCTGGCAGGGGCACTGAAGCTTTCTTT.

This rearrangement joins TRBV5-6 to TRBJ2-2, with 9 bases identical to TRBD2. The germline V gene has CDR1 SGHDT and CDR2 YYEEEE. Losses at the gene ends were 0 bases for V and 4 bases for J; bases not matched to a gene: 4. The CDR3 runs to 16 residues. As DNA, the CDR3 is TGTGCCAGCAGCTTGGAACTAGCGGGTCCCACCGGGGAGCTGTTTTTT. Encoded protein: CASSLELAGPTGELFF.

Comments on this clone: The sample carries other DNA sequences with the same CDR3. The chain has TRBV27 and TRBJ2-7; TRBD1 matches 7 bases. J lost 5 bases, V lost 0 bases, and 1 base had no gene match. Germline assignment: CDR1 MNHEY and CDR2 SMNVEV (reference sequence). The CDR3 runs to 13 residues. CDR3 sequence: CASSLSRGHEQYF. The CDR3 DNA sequence: TGTGCCAGCAGTTTATCAAGGGGGCACGAGCAGTACTTC.

This clone was recorded once. V and J are TRBV4-3 and TRBJ2-1; 7 bases agree with TRBD2. Germline CDR1 reads LGHNA; CDR2 reads YSLEER. The CDR3 loop spans 16 amino acids. V was pared by 1 base and J by 8 bases, with 11 bases of the junction left unmatched. The CDR3 DNA follows: TGCGCCAGCAGCCAAGCACCGGGACTACTGCTGGATGAGCAGTTCTTC. This encodes CASSQAPGLLLDEQFF.

This chain connects TRBV7-6 to TRBJ2-5; D unclear. The CDR3 runs 15 residues. CDR1 SGHVS and CDR2 FNYEAQ come from the germline V gene. V was clipped by 4 bases and J by 2 bases, with 14 bases between them. The CDR3 reads CASSSRSGIQETQYF. In nucleotides, the CDR3 is TGTGCCAGCAGCTCCCGCAGTGGGATTCAAGAGACCCAGTACTTC.

The chain joins TRBV6-5 to TRBJ2-3, with D tentatively TRBD1 or TRBD2 (5 bases each). The CDR3 is 15 residues long. V lost 6 bases to trimming and J lost 1 base, with 14 bases between them. Germline loops: CDR1 MNHEY, CDR2 SVGAGI. The CDR3 region is CASSWDPLGTDTQYF. CDR3 coding DNA: TGTGCCAGCAGCTGGGACCCGCTTGGCACAGATACGCAGTATTTT.

V is TRBV9 and J is TRBJ2-7; TRBD2 is a possible D gene (7 bases). The CDR3 length is 15 residues. Deletions cut 4 bases from V and 3 bases from J, with 17 bases between. Germline CDR1 is SGDLS and CDR2 is YYNGEE. The CDR3 here is CASSPGGLGDYEQYF. The CDR3 DNA reads as TGTGCCAGCAGCCCCGGGGGGCTAGGGGACTACGAGCAGTACTTC.

In its sample, this clone was seen once. This sequence joins TRBV11-2 and TRBJ2-7; D is unresolved. V lost 3 bases and J lost 2, with 8 bases in between. Germline V gives CDR1 SGHAT, CDR2 FQNNGV. The CDR3 totals 13 residues. CDR3 in DNA: TGTGCCAGCAGCTTCGAAAACCCCTACGAGCAGTACTTC. Translation: CASSFENPYEQYF. Using reference TRBV11-2 and TRBJ2-7 for the parts outside the CDR3, the full variable domain is EAGVAQSPRYKIIEKRQSVAFWCNPISGHATLYWYQQILGQGPKLLIQFQNNGVVDDSQLPKDRFSAERLKGVDSTLKIQPAKLEDSAVYLCASSFENPYEQYFGPGTRLTVT.

The V and J genes are TRBV7-9 and TRBJ2-7; TRBD1 matches at 7 bases. The CDR3 covers 16 residues. After removal of 5 bases from V and 2 bases from J, the junction contained 12 bases not matched to a gene. Per the germline V gene, CDR1 is SEHNR and CDR2 is FQNEAQ (reference sequence). The CDR3 reads CASSPPLTGQTYEQYF. DNA for the CDR3: TGTGCCAGCAGCCCCCCCCTGACAGGGCAGACCTACGAGCAGTACTTC.

The chain employs TRBV7-9 and TRBJ2-2; D remains ambiguous. Germline V gives CDR1 SEHNR, CDR2 FQNEAQ (reference sequence). The CDR3 runs 14 residues. Trimming stripped 1 base from V and 5 bases from J, with 8 bases between. In nucleotides, the CDR3 is TGTGCCAGCAGCTTAGAGGCCCTTACCGGGGAGCTGTTTTTT. Protein: CASSLEALTGELFF.

The rearrangement joins TRBV2 to TRBJ2-7, with 7 nucleotides matching TRBD1. Germline loops: CDR1 SNHLY, CDR2 FYNNEI. The CDR3 consists of 14 residues. Losses at the gene ends were 8 bases for V and 2 bases for J; bases not matched to a gene: 9. The CDR3 protein is CASGYRDRAYEQYF. DNA for the CDR3: TGTGCCAGCGGTTACCGGGACAGAGCCTACGAGCAGTACTTC.

The chain uses TRBV28 and TRBJ1-4, with TRBD1 matching 7 bases. This CDR3 region has 13 residues. J lost 6 bases, V lost 5 bases, and 3 bases had no gene match. CDR1 MDHEN and CDR2 SYDVKM come from the germline V gene. This CDR3 reads CASSGRGYEKLFF. The CDR3 nucleotides read TGTGCCAGCAGTGGCAGGGGGTATGAAAAACTGTTTTTT.

The chain joins TRBV7-2 to TRBJ1-5; TRBD1 matches 7 bases. CDR3 length: 14 residues. CDR1 and CDR2 from the germline V gene are SGHTA and FQGNSA. The V gene end was trimmed by 5 bases and the J gene end by 0 bases; junction bases not matched to a gene: 1. CDR3 region: CASSGTASNQPQHF. The CDR3 DNA reads as TGTGCCAGCAGCGGGACAGCTAGCAATCAGCCCCAGCATTTT. The full variable domain, completed using reference TRBV7-2 and TRBJ1-5, is GAGVSQSPSNKVTEKGKDVELRCDPISGHTALYWYRQSLGQGLEFLIYFQGNSAPDKSGLPSDRFSAERTGGSVSTLTIQRTQQEDSAVYLCASSGTASNQPQHFGDGTRLSIL.

The rearrangement uses TRBV11-3 and TRBJ2-2; D tentatively reads TRBD1 or TRBD2 (5 bases each). CDR1 and CDR2 from the germline V gene are SGHNT and YENEEA. The CDR3 totals 16 residues. V lost 5 bases, J lost 2 bases, and 15 bases lay in between. The CDR3 sequence: CASSPPGTLNTGELFF. The CDR3 DNA reads TGTGCCAGCAGCCCCCCCGGGACCCTAAACACCGGGGAGCTGTTTTTT.

This chain links TRBV7-9 with TRBJ1-1; D not resolved. Deletions cut 0 bases from V and 1 base from J, with 6 bases between. From germline, CDR1 is SEHNR and CDR2 FQNEAQ (reference sequence). The CDR3 has 14 amino acids. CDR3 loop: CASSLANPNTEAFF. The CDR3 DNA sequence: TGTGCCAGCAGCTTAGCGAACCCGAACACTGAAGCTTTCTTT.